Listed here are 15 T cell receptor beta chains from one sample, sequenced in a study of shared clonotypes between healthy human individuals. The protocol was immunoSEQ multiplex PCR, while the TCRdb copy is restricted to in-frame clones and leaves out a portion. Of some 550,000 clones listed, about 96% are singletons. The material sequenced was naive CD4+ T cells sorted from blood. Stated subset: CD45RA+ positively selected. These TCRs come from a woman aged 25 to 39 in good health.

This chain joins TRBV19 and TRBJ2-1, with 7 nucleotides matching TRBD2. Germline V lookup: CDR1 LNHDA, CDR2 SQIVND (reference sequence). V lost 4 bases, J lost 6 bases, and 9 bases stayed unmatched. CDR3 length: 15 residues. The CDR3 bases are TGTGCCAGTAGTAAACTAGCGACGGGCGGCAATGAGCAGTTCTTC. Its protein product is CASSKLATGGNEQFF.

This sequence joins TRBV10-1 and TRBJ2-3; D is perhaps TRBD1 (6 bases). This CDR3 has 15 residues. With 6 bases removed from V and 1 base from J, the gap between germline ends came to 14 bases. CDR1 and CDR2 (germline): WNHNN, SYGVQD (reference sequence). CDR3 loop: CASSYGSGGTDTQYF. CDR3 coding DNA: TGCGCCAGCAGCTATGGGTCAGGGGGCACAGATACGCAGTATTTT.

This chain joins TRBV5-1 and TRBJ2-3; perhaps TRBD1 as D (7 bases). Trimming shortened V by 4 bases and J by 6 bases, and 15 bases separated the two germline ends. Looked up from germline, CDR1 is SGHRS and CDR2 is YFSETQ. CDR3 length: 14 residues. The CDR3 sequence is CASSVWTGGDTQYF. CDR3 sequence (DNA): TGCGCCAGCAGCGTTTGGACAGGAGGGGATACGCAGTATTTT.

The rearrangement uses TRBV28 and TRBJ1-5; unclear D gene. The CDR3 is made up of 15 amino acids. Germline V gene lookup returns CDR1 MDHEN and CDR2 SYDVKM. V was shortened by 2 bases and J by 6 bases, with 14 bases between the two germline ends. The CDR3 loop is CASSLDAASAQPQHF. The CDR3, as DNA: TGTGCCAGCAGTTTAGATGCAGCTTCCGCTCAGCCCCAGCATTTT.

The chain has TRBV19 and TRBJ1-4; perhaps TRBD1 as D (5 bases). The CDR3 covers 14 residues. The V gene's germline CDR1 is LNHDA and CDR2 SQIVND (reference sequence). Deletions cut 8 bases from V and 3 bases from J, with 13 bases between. The CDR3 bases are TGTGCCAGTGGGAGACAGCAGGCTAATGAAAAACTGTTTTTT. Protein sequence: CASGRQQANEKLFF.

CDR3 protein: CASPVSGGQGYSNQPQHF. DNA of the CDR3: TGCGCCAGCCCAGTGAGTGGAGGACAGGGGTATAGCAATCAGCCCCAGCATTTT. This chain links TRBV10-1 with TRBJ1-5; the match to TRBD1 covers 9 bases. This CDR3 spans 18 amino acids. Losses at the gene ends were 8 bases for V and 0 bases for J; bases not matched to a gene: 14. Germline values: CDR1 WNHNN, CDR2 SYGVQD (reference sequence).

This chain links TRBV10-2 with TRBJ1-4, with D perhaps matching TRBD1 (6 bases). CDR1 and CDR2 (germline): WSHSY, SAAADI. The V and J ends lost 2 bases and 0 bases respectively, with 13 bases between them. The CDR3 contains 17 residues. Here the CDR3 DNA reads TGCGCCAGCAGTGAGCCATGGGACACCACAACTAATGAAAAACTGTTTTTT. Translated, it gives CASSEPWDTTTNEKLFF.

This chain joins TRBV29-1 and TRBJ2-7, with D perhaps assigned TRBD1 or TRBD2 (5 bases each). The germline V and J ends were trimmed by 4 bases and 0 bases, with 22 bases remaining between them. Per germline, CDR1 SQVTM and CDR2 ANQGSEA. The CDR3 runs 17 residues. CDR3 sequence: CSVARDLSPNYSYEQYF. The DNA for the CDR3 is TGCAGCGTTGCCAGGGACCTTTCCCCCAACTACTCCTACGAGCAGTACTTC.

This rearrangement joins TRBV5-1 to TRBJ2-7; a possible D gene is TRBD1 (5 bases). Trimming shortened V by 0 bases and J by 3 bases, and 10 bases separated the two germline ends. The CDR3 is 14 residues long. Germline lookup yields CDR1 SGHRS and CDR2 YFSETQ. The CDR3 DNA is TGCGCCAGCAGCTTGGGGGGCAGGGTCTACGAGCAGTACTTC. Translation: CASSLGGRVYEQYF.

This clone has only one observation. The rearrangement joins TRBV4-2 to TRBJ1-4; the D is unclear. Germline lookup yields CDR1 LGHNA and CDR2 YNFKEQ. CDR3 size: 16 residues. V dropped 3 bases and J dropped 3 bases, with 14 bases sitting between them. The CDR3 region is CASSQTTLPANEKLFF. CDR3 in DNA: TGTGCCAGCAGCCAGACGACGCTCCCAGCTAATGAAAAACTGTTTTTT.

The chain joins TRBV29-1 to TRBJ2-7; 9 bases line up with TRBD1. The CDR3 loop spans 12 amino acids. V was pared by 6 bases and J by 3 bases, with 3 bases of the junction left unmatched. Germline CDR1 reads SQVTM; CDR2 reads ANQGSEA. The CDR3 coding sequence is TGCAGCGTCACGGACAGGGGCTACGAGCAGTACTTC. This translates into CSVTDRGYEQYF.

This chain joins TRBV5-4 and TRBJ2-1; TRBD2 matches 8 bases. Trimming cost V 2 bases and J 4 bases; bases outside gene matches: 5. The CDR3 covers 15 residues. Germline V gene sequence: CDR1 SGHNT, CDR2 YYREEE (reference sequence). The DNA of the CDR3 is TGTGCCAGCAGCTTAACGGGGGGGAAGTACAATGAGCAGTTCTTC. Protein sequence: CASSLTGGKYNEQFF.

This chain links TRBV9 with TRBJ2-7; 10 positions agree with TRBD2. The CDR3 is made up of 15 amino acids. J lost 0 bases, V lost 5 bases, and 5 bases had no gene match. Germline lookup yields CDR1 SGDLS and CDR2 YYNGEE. The CDR3 DNA reads as TGTGCCAGCAGTACTAGCGGGGAGAGCTCCTACGAGCAGTACTTC. It specifies CASSTSGESSYEQYF.

The chain uses TRBV28 and TRBJ2-7; either TRBD1 or TRBD2 may fit D (5 bases each). V was shortened by 5 bases and J by 3 bases, with 14 bases between the two germline ends. Germline values: CDR1 MDHEN, CDR2 SYDVKM. The CDR3 contains 14 residues. The CDR3, as DNA: TGTGCCAGCAGTACGTTGGGGACCTTCTACGAGCAGTACTTC. Its translation is CASSTLGTFYEQYF.

The chain joins TRBV2 to TRBJ2-1, with TRBD2 identical over 8 bases. Trimming at V came to 7 bases and at J to 0 bases, leaving 5 bases not matched to a gene. Germline V gives CDR1 SNHLY, CDR2 FYNNEI. The CDR3 sequence is 15 residues long. As DNA, the CDR3 is TGTGCCAGCACCCCGAGCGGGAGCTCCTACAATGAGCAGTTCTTC. Residues: CASTPSGSSYNEQFF. The variable domain in full, completed from reference TRBV2 and TRBJ2-1, reads EPEVTQTPSHQVTQMGQEVILRCVPISNHLYFYWYRQILGQKVEFLVSFYNNEISEKSEIFDDQFSVERPDGSNFTLKIRSTKLEDSAMYFCASTPSGSSYNEQFFGPGTRLTVL.